The 20 T cell receptor beta chains below come from one sample, sequenced in a study of CD8+ T cells in alopecia areata. The authors extracted RNA and reverse transcribed it into cDNA as the sequencing template. This table comes from immunoSEQ multiplex PCR, and its TCRdb copy is limited to in-frame clones, with some not included. The data show 150,000 or so clones, more than 45% seen once. Sequenced: CD4+ T cells sorted from blood. Receptors were obtained from a human donor with alopecia areata.

This clone was seen more than once but under ten times. The chain employs TRBV29-1 and TRBJ2-3, with D hard to call. Looked up from germline, CDR1 is SQVTM and CDR2 is ANQGSEA. The CDR3 loop spans 13 amino acids. The V and J ends lost 8 bases and 2 bases respectively, with 14 bases between them. CDR3 sequence: CSFKTQNTDTQYF. For the CDR3, the DNA is TGCAGCTTTAAGACGCAGAACACAGATACGCAGTATTTT.

The rearrangement uses TRBV7-9 and TRBJ2-1, with 8 bases fitting TRBD2. The CDR3 has 16 residues. The junction had 7 bases not matched to a gene; V was cut back by 3 bases and J by 3 bases. The germline V gene encodes CDR1 SEHNR and CDR2 FQNEAQ (reference sequence). The CDR3 sequence is CASSFPLAGGYNEQFF. CDR3 in DNA: TGTGCCAGCAGCTTCCCTCTGGCGGGGGGCTACAATGAGCAGTTCTTC.

The chain couples TRBV27 to TRBJ2-6, with TRBD1 matching over 10 bases. Germline V gene lookup returns CDR1 MNHEY and CDR2 SMNVEV (reference sequence). V shed 6 bases and J 13 bases; nucleotides not matched to a gene: 12. CDR3 length: 15 residues. CDR3 nucleotide sequence: TGTGCCAGCAGCCGTTGGACAGGGGGTCTTAGAGTCCTGACTTTC. Translation gives CASSRWTGGLRVLTF. The variable domain in full, completed from reference TRBV27 and TRBJ2-6, reads EAQVTQNPRYLITVTGKKLTVTCSQNMNHEYMSWYRQDPGLGLRQIYYSMNVEVTDKGDVPEGYKVSRKEKRNFPLILESPSPNQTSLYFCASSRWTGGLRVLTFGAGSRLTVL.

The CDR3 nucleotides are TGCAGCGTTCTCGGGACTAGCGCACACAATGAGCAGTTCTTC. Its translation is CSVLGTSAHNEQFF. The V gene is TRBV29-1, the J gene TRBJ2-1; 10 bases map to TRBD2. Germline-derived CDR1 and CDR2 are SQVTM and ANQGSEA. There are 14 residues in the CDR3. Losses at the gene ends were 5 bases for V and 5 bases for J; bases not matched to a gene: 6.

A few counts support this clone. The chain uses TRBV2 and TRBJ2-1, with D possibly TRBD2 on 5 matching bases. V was trimmed by 6 bases and J by 9 bases, leaving 12 bases between them. CDR3 size: 12 residues. Looked up from germline, CDR1 is SNHLY and CDR2 is FYNNEI. The CDR3 bases are TGTGCCAGCAGCACTAGGTCTGGTGAGCAGTTCTTC. The encoded protein is CASSTRSGEQFF.

This clone was seen a single time. The chain employs TRBV29-1 and TRBJ2-7; weak D call: TRBD2 (5 bases). Deletions cut 4 bases from V and 7 bases from J, with 17 bases between. The germline V gene has CDR1 SQVTM and CDR2 ANQGSEA. This CDR3 region has 13 residues. CDR3 in DNA: TGCAGCGTTGTAGGGAGATATCAGAGGGAGCAGTACTTC. This encodes CSVVGRYQREQYF.

The gene calls are TRBV29-1 and TRBJ2-2; TRBD2 might be the D (6 bases). V was pared by 3 bases and J by 4 bases, with 15 bases between. The CDR3 is made up of 15 amino acids. CDR1 and CDR2 from the germline V gene are SQVTM and ANQGSEA. CDR3 loop: CSVDTAGRGTGELFF. CDR3 DNA sequence: TGCAGCGTTGACACGGCGGGACGGGGCACCGGGGAGCTGTTTTTT.

The chain is built from TRBV27 and TRBJ2-5, with no clear D. CDR1 and CDR2 (germline): MNHEY, SMNVEV (reference sequence). V was shortened by 2 bases and J by 5 bases, with 9 bases between the two germline ends. This CDR3 is 13 amino acids long. The CDR3 DNA follows: TGTGCCAGCAGTTTAGGTCGGCTGGAGACCCAGTACTTC. This translates into CASSLGRLETQYF.

V usage is TRBV2 and J usage is TRBJ2-6, with D possibly TRBD2 on 5 matching bases. CDR3 length equals 17 residues. Germline values: CDR1 SNHLY, CDR2 FYNNEI. V lost 6 bases and J lost 0, with 15 bases in between. In nucleotides, the CDR3 is TGTGCCAGCAGGGGGAGAGGTGCCCGCTCTGGGGCCAACGTCCTGACTTTC. Its protein is CASRGRGARSGANVLTF.

A few counts support this clone. The V and J genes are TRBV29-1 and TRBJ2-5; tentatively, D is TRBD1 (7 bases). Looked up from germline, CDR1 is SQVTM and CDR2 is ANQGSEA. The CDR3 is made up of 13 amino acids. Trimming removed 7 bases at V and 1 base at J, with 13 bases between. CDR3 sequence reads: CSADRDFQETQYF. In DNA, the CDR3 is TGCAGCGCCGACAGGGACTTCCAAGAGACCCAGTACTTC.

This clone was counted only a few times. The V call is TRBV5-1, the J call TRBJ2-1; tentative D call: TRBD2 (6 bases). V gave up 7 bases and J gave up 6 bases, with 17 bases separating them. This CDR3 is built from 14 residues. The germline CDR1 and CDR2 sequences are SGHRS and YFSETQ. The CDR3 loop reads CASVRDSTGNEQFF. DNA for the CDR3: TGCGCCAGCGTCCGGGACTCCACCGGCAATGAGCAGTTCTTC.

The chain has TRBV29-1 and TRBJ1-3; possible D gene TRBD1, 5 bases. Germline values: CDR1 SQVTM, CDR2 ANQGSEA. This CDR3 has 11 residues. The germline V and J ends were trimmed by 4 bases and 6 bases, with 7 bases remaining between them. CDR3: CSVGGTNTIYF. CDR3 nucleotide sequence: TGCAGCGTTGGGGGCACAAACACCATATATTTT. The whole variable domain, filled in from reference TRBV29-1 and TRBJ1-3, reads SAVISQKPSRDICQRGTSLTIQCQVDSQVTMMFWYRQQPGQSLTLIATANQGSEATYESGFVIDKFPISRPNLTFSTLTVSNMSPEDSSIYLCSVGGTNTIYFGEGSWLTVV.

The rearrangement uses TRBV7-8 and TRBJ2-7, with TRBD1 identical over 8 bases. V was pared by 4 bases and J by 0 bases, with 5 bases of the junction left unmatched. This CDR3 spans 15 amino acids. The germline gives CDR1 SGHVS, CDR2 FQNEAQ. CDR3 sequence reads: CASSSPDRASYEQYF. Here the CDR3 DNA reads TGTGCCAGCAGCTCCCCGGACAGGGCCTCCTACGAGCAGTACTTC.

The table lists this clone with a few counts. The rearrangement links TRBV7-2 to TRBJ2-1; D remains ambiguous. V lost 4 bases and J lost 0, with 13 bases in between. The CDR3 covers 16 residues. The V gene's germline CDR1 is SGHTA and CDR2 FQGNSA. CDR3 sequence (DNA): TGTGCCAGCAGCTGGCTTGCGGCGGACTCCTACAATGAGCAGTTCTTC. Its translation: CASSWLAADSYNEQFF.

The chain joins TRBV29-1 to TRBJ2-5, with D unresolved. Trimming shortened V by 4 bases and J by 8 bases, and 14 bases separated the two germline ends. CDR1 and CDR2 (germline): SQVTM, ANQGSEA. CDR3 size: 12 residues. The chain's CDR3 is CSVAVVLETQYF. The CDR3 DNA sequence: TGCAGCGTTGCGGTGGTCCTTGAAACCCAGTACTTC.

The chain joins TRBV4-1 to TRBJ2-7, with TRBD2 matching 11 bases. The germline CDR1 and CDR2 sequences are MGHRA and YSYEKL. V lost 5 bases, J lost 7 bases, and 7 bases stayed unmatched. The CDR3 is 14 residues long. CDR3 sequence reads: CASSTLAGGPEQYF. The CDR3 DNA is TGCGCCAGCAGCACCTTAGCGGGAGGGCCAGAGCAGTACTTC.

The V call is TRBV5-1, the J call TRBJ2-7; the D is unclear. The germline gives CDR1 SGHRS, CDR2 YFSETQ. The CDR3 is 15 residues long. Trimming removed 0 bases at V and 3 bases at J, with 13 bases between. In DNA form, the CDR3 reads TGCGCCAGCAGCTTGGAACGAAGTGGCGACTACGAGCAGTACTTC. The encoded protein is CASSLERSGDYEQYF. Complete variable domain (other parts from reference TRBV5-1 and TRBJ2-7): KAGVTQTPRYLIKTRGQQVTLSCSPISGHRSVSWYQQTPGQGLQFLFEYFSETQRNKGNFPGRFSGRQFSNSRSEMNVSTLELGDSALYLCASSLERSGDYEQYFGPGTRLTVT.

Worth noting for this clone: This specimen includes other DNA sequences encoding the same CDR3. The V gene is TRBV5-1, the J gene TRBJ2-7; D is undetermined. Germline CDR1 and CDR2: SGHRS and YFSETQ. There are 11 residues in the CDR3. The V end lost 0 bases, the J end lost 4 bases, and 2 bases lay between the germline ends. The CDR3 spells CASSLGYEQYF. The CDR3 DNA reads TGCGCCAGCAGCTTGGGGTACGAGCAGTACTTC.

The DNA for the CDR3 is TGCAGCGTTGCAGGGGGGCGGGCTAATGAAAAACTGTTTTTT. It codes for CSVAGGRANEKLFF. The chain couples TRBV29-1 to TRBJ1-4, with 7 bases that match TRBD1. The CDR3 is 14 residues long. The germline V gene encodes CDR1 SQVTM and CDR2 ANQGSEA. J lost 3 bases, V lost 4 bases, and 5 bases had no gene match.

This chain uses TRBV29-1 with TRBJ1-1; D is unclear. V was cut by 3 bases and J by 8 bases, with 10 bases left in between. Germline loops: CDR1 SQVTM, CDR2 ANQGSEA. The CDR3 totals 11 residues. The DNA for the CDR3 is TGCAGCGTTGATTTTGGTGGCGAAGCTTTCTTT. The encoded protein is CSVDFGGEAFF.